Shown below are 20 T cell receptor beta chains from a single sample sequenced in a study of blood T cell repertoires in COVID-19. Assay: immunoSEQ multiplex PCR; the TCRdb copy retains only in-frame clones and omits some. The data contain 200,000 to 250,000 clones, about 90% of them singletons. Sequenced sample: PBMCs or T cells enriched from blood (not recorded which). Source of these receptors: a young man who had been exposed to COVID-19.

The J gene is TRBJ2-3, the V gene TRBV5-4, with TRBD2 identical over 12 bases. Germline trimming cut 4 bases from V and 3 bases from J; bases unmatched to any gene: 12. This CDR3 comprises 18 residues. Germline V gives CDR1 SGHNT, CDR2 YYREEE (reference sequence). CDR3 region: CASSGQLAGGRWTDTQYF. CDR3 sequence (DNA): TGTGCCAGCAGCGGCCAGCTAGCGGGGGGGCGTTGGACAGATACGCAGTATTTT.

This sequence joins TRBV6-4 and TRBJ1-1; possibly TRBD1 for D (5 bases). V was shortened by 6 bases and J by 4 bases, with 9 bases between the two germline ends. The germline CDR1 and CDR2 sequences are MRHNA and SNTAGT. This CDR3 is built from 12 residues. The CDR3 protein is CASRGLGTEAFF. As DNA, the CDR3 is TGTGCCAGCAGGGGGCTAGGCACTGAAGCTTTCTTT.

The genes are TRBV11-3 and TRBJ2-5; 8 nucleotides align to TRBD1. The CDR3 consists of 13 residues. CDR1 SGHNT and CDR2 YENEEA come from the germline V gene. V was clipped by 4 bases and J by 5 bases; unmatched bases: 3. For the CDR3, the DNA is TGTGCCAGCAGCTCAGGGGGCGGGGAGACCCAGTACTTC. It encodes CASSSGGGETQYF.

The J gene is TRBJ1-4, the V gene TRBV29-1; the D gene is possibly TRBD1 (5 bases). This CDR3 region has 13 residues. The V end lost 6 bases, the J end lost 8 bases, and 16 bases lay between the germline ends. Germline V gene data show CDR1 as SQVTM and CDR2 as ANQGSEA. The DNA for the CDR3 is TGCAGCGTCCCCGGGAGTTGGGGGGAAAAACTGTTTTTT. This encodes CSVPGSWGEKLFF.

CDR3 loop: CASSLSYEQYF. For the CDR3, the DNA is TGTGCCAGCAGCCTCTCCTACGAGCAGTACTTC. This chain joins TRBV13 and TRBJ2-7; no reliable D call. CDR3 size: 11 residues. From germline, CDR1 is PRHDT and CDR2 FYEKMQ (reference sequence). The V end was cut by 5 bases, the J end by 0 bases, with 2 bases between. Full variable domain (rest looked up from reference TRBV13 and TRBJ2-7): AAGVIQSPRHLIKEKRETATLKCYPIPRHDTVYWYQQGPGQDPQFLISFYEKMQSDKGSIPDRFSAQQFSDYHSELNMSSLELGDSALYFCASSLSYEQYFGPGTRLTVT.

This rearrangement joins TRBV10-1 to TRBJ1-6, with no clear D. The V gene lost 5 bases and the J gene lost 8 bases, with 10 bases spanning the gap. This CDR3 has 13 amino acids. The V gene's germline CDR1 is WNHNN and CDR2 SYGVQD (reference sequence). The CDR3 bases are TGCGCCAGCAGTTACTTGGTGGATTCACCCCTCCACTTT. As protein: CASSYLVDSPLHF.

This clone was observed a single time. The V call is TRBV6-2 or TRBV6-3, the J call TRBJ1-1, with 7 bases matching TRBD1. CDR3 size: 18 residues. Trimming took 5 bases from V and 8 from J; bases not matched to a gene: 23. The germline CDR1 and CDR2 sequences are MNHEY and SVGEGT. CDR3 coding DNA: TGTGCCAGCAGTCATATCTCCCCCTTAGCAGGGGGTAAGGTGGAAGCTTTCTTT. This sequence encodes CASSHISPLAGGKVEAFF.

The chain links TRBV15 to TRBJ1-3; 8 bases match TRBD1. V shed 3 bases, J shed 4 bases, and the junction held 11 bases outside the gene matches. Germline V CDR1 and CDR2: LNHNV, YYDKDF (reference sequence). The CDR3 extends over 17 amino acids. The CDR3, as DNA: TGTGCCACCAGCAGGAAACCCCCGGACAGGGTAGGAAACACCATATATTTT. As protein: CATSRKPPDRVGNTIYF.

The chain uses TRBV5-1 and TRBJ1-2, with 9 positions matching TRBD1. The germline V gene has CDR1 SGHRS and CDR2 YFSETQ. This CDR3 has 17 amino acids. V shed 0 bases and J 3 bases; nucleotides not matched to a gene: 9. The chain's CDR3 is CASSLAPGQGGDYGYTF. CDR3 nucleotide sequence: TGCGCCAGCAGCTTGGCCCCGGGACAGGGAGGGGACTATGGCTACACCTTC.

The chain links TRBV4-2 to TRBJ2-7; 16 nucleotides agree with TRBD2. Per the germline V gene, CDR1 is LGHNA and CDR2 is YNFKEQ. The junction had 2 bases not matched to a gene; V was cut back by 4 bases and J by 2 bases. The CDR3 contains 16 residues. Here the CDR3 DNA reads TGTGCCAGCAGCCTTGGGACTAGCGGGGGGGCCTACGAGCAGTACTTC. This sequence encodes CASSLGTSGGAYEQYF.

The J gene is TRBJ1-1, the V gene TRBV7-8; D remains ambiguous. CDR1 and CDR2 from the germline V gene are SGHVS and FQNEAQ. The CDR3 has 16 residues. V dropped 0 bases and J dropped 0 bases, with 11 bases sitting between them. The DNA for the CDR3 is TGTGCCAGCAGCTTAGCCCTAGCAGGAGTGAACACTGAAGCTTTCTTT. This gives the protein CASSLALAGVNTEAFF. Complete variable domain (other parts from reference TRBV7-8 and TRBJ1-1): GAGVSQSPRYKVAKRGQDVALRCDPISGHVSLFWYQQALGQGPEFLTYFQNEAQLDKSGLPSDRFFAERPEGSVSTLKIQRTQQEDSAVYLCASSLALAGVNTEAFFGQGTRLTVV.

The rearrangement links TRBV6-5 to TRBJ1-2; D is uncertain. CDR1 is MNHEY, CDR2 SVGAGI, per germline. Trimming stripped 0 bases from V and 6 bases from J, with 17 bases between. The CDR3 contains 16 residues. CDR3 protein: CASSYSRVPSDHGYTF. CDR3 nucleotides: TGTGCCAGCAGTTACTCCCGGGTCCCCTCTGATCATGGCTACACCTTC.

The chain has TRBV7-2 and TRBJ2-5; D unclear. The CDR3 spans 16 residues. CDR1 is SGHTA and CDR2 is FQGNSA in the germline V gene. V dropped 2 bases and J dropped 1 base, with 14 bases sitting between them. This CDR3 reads CASSLRQAYSQETQYF. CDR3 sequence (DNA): TGTGCCAGCAGCTTAAGGCAGGCATACTCCCAAGAGACCCAGTACTTC.

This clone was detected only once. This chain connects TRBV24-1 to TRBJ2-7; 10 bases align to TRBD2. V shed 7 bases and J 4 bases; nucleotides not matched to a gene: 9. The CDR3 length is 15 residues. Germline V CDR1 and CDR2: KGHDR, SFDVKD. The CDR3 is CATSSGGVASYEQYF. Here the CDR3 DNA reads TGTGCCACCAGCAGCGGGGGGGTCGCGAGTTACGAGCAGTACTTC.

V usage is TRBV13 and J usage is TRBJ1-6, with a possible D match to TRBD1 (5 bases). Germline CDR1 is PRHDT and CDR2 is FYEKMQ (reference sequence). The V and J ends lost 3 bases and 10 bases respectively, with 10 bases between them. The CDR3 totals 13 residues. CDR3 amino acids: CASSFTGDSPLHF. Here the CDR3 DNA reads TGTGCCAGCAGCTTTACAGGAGACTCACCCCTCCACTTT.

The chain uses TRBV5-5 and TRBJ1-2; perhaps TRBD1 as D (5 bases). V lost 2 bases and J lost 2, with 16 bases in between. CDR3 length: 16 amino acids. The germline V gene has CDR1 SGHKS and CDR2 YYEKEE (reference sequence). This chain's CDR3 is CASSLFSGRANYGYTF. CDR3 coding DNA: TGTGCCAGCAGCTTATTCTCCGGCAGGGCAAACTATGGCTACACCTTC.

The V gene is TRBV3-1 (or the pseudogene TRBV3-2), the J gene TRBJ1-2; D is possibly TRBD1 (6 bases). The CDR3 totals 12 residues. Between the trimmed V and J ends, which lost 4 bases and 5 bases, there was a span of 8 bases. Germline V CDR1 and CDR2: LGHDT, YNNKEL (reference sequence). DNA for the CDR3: TGTGCCAGCAGCCCAGGGGTTTATGGCTACACCTTC. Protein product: CASSPGVYGYTF.

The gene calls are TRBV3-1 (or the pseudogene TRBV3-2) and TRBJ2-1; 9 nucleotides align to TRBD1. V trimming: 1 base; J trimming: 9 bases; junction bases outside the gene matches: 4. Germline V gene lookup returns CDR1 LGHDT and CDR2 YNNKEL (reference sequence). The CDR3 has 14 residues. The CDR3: CASSQAQGAGEQFF. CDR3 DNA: TGTGCCAGCAGCCAAGCACAGGGGGCCGGTGAGCAGTTCTTC.

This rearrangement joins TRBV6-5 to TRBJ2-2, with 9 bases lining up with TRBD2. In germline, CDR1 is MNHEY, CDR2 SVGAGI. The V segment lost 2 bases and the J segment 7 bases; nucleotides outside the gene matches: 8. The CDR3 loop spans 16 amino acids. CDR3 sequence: CASSYGGRGRGGELFF. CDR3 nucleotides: TGTGCCAGCAGTTACGGCGGGAGGGGTCGCGGCGGGGAGCTGTTTTTT.

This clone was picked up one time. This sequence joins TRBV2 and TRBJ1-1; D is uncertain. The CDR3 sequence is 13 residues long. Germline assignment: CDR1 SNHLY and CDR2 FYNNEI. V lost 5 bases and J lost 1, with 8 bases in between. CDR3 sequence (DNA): TGTGCCAGCAGTTCCTCGGGGAACACTGAAGCTTTCTTT. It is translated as CASSSSGNTEAFF.